This T cell receptor (beta chain) was found in a study of cytomegalovirus exposure and HLA in healthy donors. Study-level findings and limits: Researchers counted around 150 TCR beta chains as cytomegalovirus-associated. It was confirmed in vitro that a few of the CMV-associated chains were specific for CMV antigens. The finding came from a later analysis; first-cohort TCR clusters tended to co-occur in the approximately 120 validation repertoires.

About this clone itself: Its antigen is undetermined.

The CDR3 is 16 amino acids. The germline V gene encodes CDR1 SGHVS and CDR2 FNYEAQ. J lost 1 base, V lost 5 bases, and 3 bases had no gene match. Method: immunoSEQ multiplex PCR; TCRdb's copy keeps in-frame clones and lacks some. The sample carries around 160,000 clones, roughly 84% recorded once. The rearrangement joins TRBV7-6 to TRBJ2-1; 12 bases are a match to TRBD2. The sample comprised PBMCs. This clonotype was obtained from a young man in good health and CMV-seropositive. CDR3: CASSRGTSGSYNEQFF. CDR3 DNA: TGTGCCAGCAGCAGAGGGACTAGCGGGTCCTACAATGAGCAGTTCTTC.